This T cell receptor beta chain was recovered during a study of vaccination and CD4 T cells after COVID-19. Study context: Investigators drew the post-COVID samples a median about 98 days after diagnosis, with a range of 35 to 161. Overlapping peptides of the spike proteins of SARS-CoV-2, HCoV-NL63, HCoV-OC43 and HCoV-229E were used for cell stimulation. Study conclusions and caveats: A median of approximately 90% of reactive clones, in convalescent patients, became evident only post-vaccination.

The Oncomine TCR Beta short-read assay sequenced DNA from cultured CD4+ T cells. One entry per CDR3 protein, called by TCRdb with MiXCR from the PCR reads. The repertoire has approximately 9,500 distinct CDR3 sequences, approximately 24% of them found once; the top ten carry about 13%. In germline, CDR1 is SGHTA, CDR2 FQGNSA. CDR3 length: 16 residues. V lost 5 bases and J lost 1, with 17 bases in between. Comment on this clonotype: No antigen is known for it.

The sample's treatment: roughly nine-day PBMC culture with coronavirus spike peptide pools or control peptides (ViraFEST assay). For ViraFEST, peptide pools expanded antigen-specific T cells, after which the TCRs were sequenced. The source was CD4+ T cells from blood, cultured in vitro, collected after SARS-CoV-2 vaccination. The chain is built from TRBV7-2 and TRBJ1-1; weak D call: TRBD1 (6 bases). The sequence came from a human donor who had recovered from COVID-19. In DNA, the CDR3 is TGTGCCAGCAGCACCGCGGCGGGGGGCAGGAACACTGAAGCTTTCTTT. Its translation: CASSTAAGGRNTEAFF.